Shown below are 13 T cell receptor delta chains from a single sample sequenced in a study of gamma-delta chains in newborns, infants, children. TCRdb called clones from the reads again using CATT. Of about 5,700 delta-chain clones in the sample, about 0.42% were seen once. Sequencing was done on a sample of blood. These receptors all stem from a child who was a newborn, infant or young child, either healthy, febrile or measles-vaccinated (not recorded which).

As regards this clone: TCRdb shows a much larger clone's protein in place of this DNA's translation, and the two differ at residue 11, likely through a read error; the protein shown is translated from the DNA. The chain carries TRDV2 and TRDJ2; 7 nucleotides line up with TRDD3. V shed 0 bases and J 6 bases; nucleotides not matched to a gene: 9. Germline V CDR1 and CDR2: GEAIGNYY, EKD. The CDR3 consists of 16 residues. CDR3 nucleotides: TGTGCCTGTGACACCGCCTCGGGGGGGATGGCAGCACAACTCTTCTTT. Its protein product is CACDTASGGMAAQLFF.

This clone is medium-sized (0.01 to 0.1%). Other DNA variants within this sample encode the same CDR3. The genes are TRDV2 and TRDJ3; 11 nucleotides agree with TRDD3. Trimming took 0 bases from V and 6 from J; bases not matched to a gene: 3. The germline CDR1 and CDR2 sequences are GEAIGNYY and EKD. The CDR3 is 17 residues long. CDR3 nucleotides: TGTGCCTGTGACACCTGGGGGATACGCAAGGACACCCGACAGATGTTTTTC. This translates into CACDTWGIRKDTRQMFF.

This clone was seen only a few times. For this DNA, TCRdb reports the protein of a much larger clone, which diverges at residue 15, most likely from a read error; the protein presented here is translated directly from the DNA. The V call is TRDV2, the J call TRDJ3; 9 bases map to TRDD3. The CDR3 contains 17 residues. Looked up from germline, CDR1 is GEAIGNYY and CDR2 is EKD. CDR3 sequence: CACDDWGTTWDTRQVFF. The CDR3, as DNA: TGTGCCTGTGACGACTGGGGGACAACCTGGGACACCCGACAGGTGTTTTTC.

This clone occurred a few times. The protein given by TCRdb reflects a much larger clone and differs at residue 13 from this DNA's translation, likely from a read error; the protein shown is the DNA's translation. The genes are TRDV2 and TRDJ2, with D perhaps TRDD3 (5 bases). The CDR3 loop spans 18 amino acids. CDR1 and CDR2 from the germline V gene are GEAIGNYY and EKD. This chain's CDR3 is CACDPIRWGDTLAAQLFF. CDR3 nucleotides: TGTGCCTGTGACCCTATTCGGTGGGGAGATACTTTGGCAGCACAACTCTTCTTT.

This clone rates as medium-sized. The same CDR3 arises from other DNA sequences in this sample as well. The chain uses TRDV2 and TRDJ3; 10 positions match TRDD3. The CDR3 loop spans 17 amino acids. V trimming: 3 bases; J trimming: 2 bases; junction bases outside the gene matches: 3. CDR1 is GEAIGNYY and CDR2 is EKD in the germline V gene. Written as DNA, the CDR3 is TGTGCCTGTGACTACTGGGGGATGACCTGGGACACCCGACAGATGTTTTTC. Translated, it gives CACDYWGMTWDTRQMFF.

A word on this clone: A far larger clone is a single base away, which makes a read error likely. Other DNA sequences in this specimen translate into the identical CDR3. The chain couples TRDV2 to TRDJ3; 8 bases fit TRDD3. With V trimmed by 1 base and J by 0 bases, 7 bases remained unmatched. Germline V gene data show CDR1 as GEAIGNYY and CDR2 as EKD. This CDR3 comprises 19 residues. The CDR3 here is CACDTVLGGSSWDTRQMFF. CDR3 sequence (DNA): TGTGCCTGTGACACAGTACTGGGGGGGAGCTCCTGGGACACCCGACAGATGTTTTTC.

This clone was picked up a small number of times. This could be a read error, since a much larger clone is one nucleotide away. Other DNA sequences in the same sample also yield this CDR3. The V gene is TRDV2, the J gene TRDJ1, with 10 nucleotides matching TRDD3. Germline CDR1 GEAIGNYY, CDR2 EKD. The CDR3 has 13 residues. The V segment lost 6 bases and the J segment 10 bases; nucleotides outside the gene matches: 10. CDR3 amino acids: CACSGGYGGGLIF. Written as DNA, the CDR3 is TGTGCCTGTTCAGGGGGATACGGGGGGGGACTCATCTTT.

A note on this clone: TCRdb lists the protein of a much larger clone for this DNA, which differs at residue 4, so this is likely a read error; the protein given here is translated from the DNA itself. The gene calls are TRDV2 and TRDJ3; 7 bases match TRDD3. This CDR3 spans 15 amino acids. From germline, CDR1 is GEAIGNYY and CDR2 EKD. The CDR3 reads CACGTVQGDTRQMFF. The CDR3 DNA reads TGTGCCTGTGGCACCGTCCAGGGGGATACCCGACAGATGTTTTTC.

This clone was seen more than once but under ten times. TCRdb's entry gives the protein of a much larger clone, which mismatches this DNA's translation at residue 3, likely from a read error; the protein reported here is translated from the DNA. This rearrangement joins TRDV2 to TRDJ2; 9 bases fit TRDD3. Germline CDR1 GEAIGNYY, CDR2 EKD. The CDR3 is 16 amino acids. CDR3 protein: CARDQMGDTLTAQLFF. In DNA form, the CDR3 reads TGTGCCCGTGACCAGATGGGGGATACTTTGACAGCACAACTCTTCTTT.

This clone was counted only a few times. TCRdb lists the protein of a much larger clone for this DNA, which differs at residue 13, so this is likely a read error; the protein given here is translated from the DNA itself. The chain is built from TRDV2 and TRDJ3; 11 bases fit TRDD3. CDR1 and CDR2 from the germline V gene are GEAIGNYY and EKD. This CDR3 has 19 residues. The CDR3 bases are TGTGCCTGCGACTCCGCTGGGGGATACAGGTCCTGGAACACCCGACAGATGTTTTTC. It encodes CACDSAGGYRSWNTRQMFF.

Relative to its sample, this clone is medium-sized. This sample also contains other DNA sequences that code for the same CDR3. The V call is TRDV2, the J call TRDJ3; TRDD3 matches at 13 bases. This CDR3 is built from 19 residues. Germline CDR1 is GEAIGNYY and CDR2 is EKD. With 3 bases clipped from V and 0 bases from J, the junction kept 4 bases outside the gene matches. The CDR3 DNA is TGTGCCTGTGACCCGAACTGGGGGATACGCTCCTGGGACACCCGACAGATGTTTTTC. This sequence encodes CACDPNWGIRSWDTRQMFF.

By share, this clone ranks as large. Other DNA sequences from this sample encode an identical CDR3 as well. CDR3 sequence: CACDTGTGGLYTDKLIF. The CDR3 region has the DNA TGTGCCTGTGACACCGGAACTGGGGGCTTGTACACCGATAAACTCATCTTT. The chain has TRDV2 and TRDJ1; TRDD3 matches at 8 bases. Per the germline V gene, CDR1 is GEAIGNYY and CDR2 is EKD. The V segment lost 0 bases and the J segment 0 bases; nucleotides outside the gene matches: 8. The CDR3 has 17 residues.

This clone came up a few times. This is likely an artifact of a read error, given a far larger clone one base away. Other DNA variants within this sample encode the same CDR3. The rearrangement links TRDV2 to TRDJ3, with TRDD3 matching over 9 bases. In germline, CDR1 is GEAIGNYY, CDR2 EKD. The CDR3 is made up of 19 amino acids. CDR3 in amino acids: CACDTVGDKSSWDTRQMFF. DNA of the CDR3: TGTGCCTGTGACACGGTGGGGGATAAGAGCTCCTGGGACACCCGTCAGATGTTTTTC.